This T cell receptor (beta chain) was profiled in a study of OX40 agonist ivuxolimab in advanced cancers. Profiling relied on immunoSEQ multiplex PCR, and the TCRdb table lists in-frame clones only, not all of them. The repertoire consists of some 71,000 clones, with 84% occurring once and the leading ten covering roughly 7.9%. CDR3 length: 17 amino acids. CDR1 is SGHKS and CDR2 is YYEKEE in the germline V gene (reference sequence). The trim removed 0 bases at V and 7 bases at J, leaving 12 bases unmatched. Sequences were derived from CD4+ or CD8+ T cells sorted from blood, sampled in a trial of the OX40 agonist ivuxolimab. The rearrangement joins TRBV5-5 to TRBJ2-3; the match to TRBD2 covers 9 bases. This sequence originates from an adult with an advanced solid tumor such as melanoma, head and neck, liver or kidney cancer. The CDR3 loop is CASSLVLAGTSWNTQYF. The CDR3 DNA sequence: TGTGCCAGCAGCTTGGTTCTAGCGGGGACCTCATGGAATACGCAGTATTTT.